A selection of T cell receptor beta chains follows, all from one sample in a study of regulatory T cells in long-lasting Graves disease. TCRdb reprocessed the multiplex PCR reads via MiXCR and lists one record per CDR3 protein. The data contain roughly 400,000 distinct CDR3 sequences, approximately 22% of them singletons. Here the sequenced sample was peripheral blood mononuclear cells (PBMCs), taken when the disease was refractory, from a patient treated with antithyroid drugs. The receptors originated from a female donor with Graves disease. Each CDR3 is given with its conserved first and last residue. Each record gives: CDR3 DNA, CDR3 protein, V gene, D gene, J gene, clone size. D genes are given only for firm matches. Expanded clones are given a class, and other clones once, few, many or no size at all.

CDR3 DNA: TGTGCCAGCAGTGAGACCGGGACAAGACCGAGTGAAGCTTTCTTT
CDR3 protein: CASSETGTRPSEAFF
V gene: TRBV6-1
D gene: -
J gene: TRBJ1-1
clone size: -

CDR3 DNA: TGTGCCAGCAGCTTAGGCGGGGGGGCTCGCACTGAAGCTTTCTTT
CDR3 protein: CASSLGGGARTEAFF
V gene: TRBV7-9
D gene: -
J gene: TRBJ1-1
clone size: few

CDR3 DNA: TGTGCCAGCAGTTTATCTAGCGGGAGAACCTACGAGCAGTACTTC
CDR3 protein: CASSLSSGRTYEQYF
V gene: TRBV12-3/TRBV12-4
D gene: TRBD2
J gene: TRBJ2-7
clone size: many

CDR3 DNA: TGCAGTGCTAGGGGGGACAGGGTGAATGGCTACACCTTC
CDR3 protein: CSARGDRVNGYTF
V gene: TRBV20-1
D gene: TRBD1
J gene: TRBJ1-2
clone size: few

CDR3 DNA: TGTGCCAGCAGTAAGACAGGGTTCGCAATGGGCAATCAGCCCCAGCATTTT
CDR3 protein: CASSKTGFAMGNQPQHF
V gene: TRBV6-1
D gene: TRBD1
J gene: TRBJ1-5
clone size: -

CDR3 DNA: TGTGCCAGCAGGTCCACCCCGGGCCCCACCTACCACTTT
CDR3 protein: CASRSTPGPTYHF
V gene: TRBV28
D gene: -
J gene: TRBJ1-6
clone size: -

CDR3 DNA: TGCGCCAGCAGCGTAGAGGGTCAGGAGTTCGGGGAGCTGTTTTTT
CDR3 protein: CASSVEGQEFGELFF
V gene: TRBV5-1
D gene: -
J gene: TRBJ2-2
clone size: few

CDR3 DNA: TGCAGTGCTACCCAGGGACCCGCCTACGAGCAGTACTTC
CDR3 protein: CSATQGPAYEQYF
V gene: TRBV20-1
D gene: -
J gene: TRBJ2-7
clone size: many

CDR3 DNA: TGTGCCAGCAGGATGGGACTAGCGGGAAGGGAGACCCAGTACTTC
CDR3 protein: CASRMGLAGRETQYF
V gene: TRBV12-3/TRBV12-4
D gene: TRBD2
J gene: TRBJ2-5
clone size: many

CDR3 DNA: TGCAGTGGCGGGACTAGCGTTTCCTACAATGAGCAGTTCTTC
CDR3 protein: CSGGTSVSYNEQFF
V gene: TRBV20-1
D gene: TRBD2
J gene: TRBJ2-1
clone size: -

CDR3 DNA: TGCAGTGCACCAATTAGCGGGAGAGGAAACGAGCAGTACTTC
CDR3 protein: CSAPISGRGNEQYF
V gene: TRBV20-1
D gene: TRBD2
J gene: TRBJ2-7
clone size: many

CDR3 DNA: TGTGCCACCAGGGGTCCTGGGACAGGGGGCCGTGGGGCCAACGTCCTGACTTTC
CDR3 protein: CATRGPGTGGRGANVLTF
V gene: TRBV2
D gene: TRBD1
J gene: TRBJ2-6
clone size: many

CDR3 DNA: TGTGCCAGCAGCTTGGATAGATTACAATTCGATGAGCAGTTCTTC
CDR3 protein: CASSLDRLQFDEQFF
V gene: TRBV5-8
D gene: -
J gene: TRBJ2-1
clone size: -

CDR3 DNA: TGTGCCACCGGGACTGCTAGCACAGATACGCAGTATTTT
CDR3 protein: CATGTASTDTQYF
V gene: TRBV27
D gene: -
J gene: TRBJ2-3
clone size: once

CDR3 DNA: TGCAGTGCCGCTCCGGGACAGGGGATTAGCGCCTACGAGCAGTACTTC
CDR3 protein: CSAAPGQGISAYEQYF
V gene: TRBV20-1
D gene: TRBD1
J gene: TRBJ2-7
clone size: few

CDR3 DNA: TGCAGTGCTAGAGATCGATCAGGTTTTAGCGGGACGTGGGAGACCCAGTACTTC
CDR3 protein: CSARDRSGFSGTWETQYF
V gene: TRBV20-1
D gene: TRBD2
J gene: TRBJ2-5
clone size: many

CDR3 DNA: TGTGCCAGCGGTACACCCCGGGCGTATCAACAAGAGACCCAGTACTTC
CDR3 protein: CASGTPRAYQQETQYF
V gene: TRBV6-1
D gene: -
J gene: TRBJ2-5
clone size: few

CDR3 DNA: TGTGCCAGCGGGACAGGGCGCCGATACAATGAGCAGTTCTTC
CDR3 protein: CASGTGRRYNEQFF
V gene: TRBV25-1
D gene: TRBD1
J gene: TRBJ2-1
clone size: -

CDR3 DNA: TGCGCCAGCAGTGAAGGTGGCCACCAAGAGACCCAGTACTTC
CDR3 protein: CASSEGGHQETQYF
V gene: TRBV10-1
D gene: -
J gene: TRBJ2-5
clone size: -

CDR3 DNA: TGTGCCTGGAGTGTACGGCCCGGGACCGGGGAGCTGTTTTTT
CDR3 protein: CAWSVRPGTGELFF
V gene: TRBV30
D gene: -
J gene: TRBJ2-2
clone size: -

CDR3 DNA: TGTGCCAGCAGCTTAAACGGCGGGGGAGGAGAGACCCAGTACTTC
CDR3 protein: CASSLNGGGGETQYF
V gene: TRBV7-3
D gene: TRBD2
J gene: TRBJ2-5
clone size: many

CDR3 DNA: TGTGCCAGTAGTATAGAACGATGGGGCACCGGGGAGCTGTTTTTT
CDR3 protein: CASSIERWGTGELFF
V gene: TRBV19
D gene: -
J gene: TRBJ2-2
clone size: few

CDR3 DNA: TGTGCCAGCAGTTCGACCCAGACAACAGGGAATCAGCCCCAGCATTTT
CDR3 protein: CASSSTQTTGNQPQHF
V gene: TRBV2
D gene: -
J gene: TRBJ1-5
clone size: many

CDR3 DNA: TGTGCCAGCAGCTTAGGGGCCGGGGCCAAAAACATTCAGTACTTC
CDR3 protein: CASSLGAGAKNIQYF
V gene: TRBV7-9
D gene: -
J gene: TRBJ2-4
clone size: few

CDR3 DNA: TGCGCCAGCAGCCAAGTTCAATATGGCAGACCCTACGAGCAGTACTTC
CDR3 protein: CASSQVQYGRPYEQYF
V gene: TRBV4-1
D gene: -
J gene: TRBJ2-7
clone size: -

CDR3 DNA: TGTGCCAGCAGCTTGGCTTCCGTCACTGAAGCTTTCTTT
CDR3 protein: CASSLASVTEAFF
V gene: TRBV11-2
D gene: -
J gene: TRBJ1-1
clone size: many

CDR3 DNA: TGTGCCAGCAGCGTAGAGATGCAAGAGACCCAGTACTTC
CDR3 protein: CASSVEMQETQYF
V gene: TRBV9
D gene: -
J gene: TRBJ2-5
clone size: -

CDR3 DNA: TGTGCCAGCAGCCCTAGCTACACCGGGGAGCTGTTTTTT
CDR3 protein: CASSPSYTGELFF
V gene: TRBV3-1
D gene: -
J gene: TRBJ2-2
clone size: -

CDR3 DNA: TGTGCCAGCAGTTCTCATTCCGGGACCCTCAACCCCTACGAGCAGTACTTC
CDR3 protein: CASSSHSGTLNPYEQYF
V gene: TRBV28
D gene: -
J gene: TRBJ2-7
clone size: many

CDR3 DNA: TGTGCCAGCACCCTGCTGGGACAAACCTACGAGCAGTACTTC
CDR3 protein: CASTLLGQTYEQYF
V gene: TRBV13
D gene: -
J gene: TRBJ2-7
clone size: few

CDR3 DNA: TGTGCCAGCAGTTCCCGGCATCGCTATGGCTACACCTTC
CDR3 protein: CASSSRHRYGYTF
V gene: TRBV28
D gene: -
J gene: TRBJ1-2
clone size: many

CDR3 DNA: TGTGCCAGCAGTAACCGGACTAGCGGGAGTTACTATGAGCAGTTCTTC
CDR3 protein: CASSNRTSGSYYEQFF
V gene: TRBV28
D gene: TRBD2
J gene: TRBJ2-1
clone size: -

CDR3 DNA: TGCAGCGTTGATAGCTTGGGTGAGCAGTTCTTC
CDR3 protein: CSVDSLGEQFF
V gene: TRBV29-1
D gene: -
J gene: TRBJ2-1
clone size: once

CDR3 DNA: TGTGCCAGCAGCTCAGGACAGGCCCCGGACTCTGGGGCCAACGTCCTGACTTTC
CDR3 protein: CASSSGQAPDSGANVLTF
V gene: TRBV5-6
D gene: TRBD1
J gene: TRBJ2-6
clone size: few

CDR3 DNA: TGTGCCAGCGCAGGGGGCCCCTTTTTGCCCCAGCATTTT
CDR3 protein: CASAGGPFLPQHF
V gene: TRBV6-2/TRBV6-3
D gene: TRBD1
J gene: TRBJ1-5
clone size: few

CDR3 DNA: TGTGCCAGCGGCCAACTCAATGAGCAGTACTTC
CDR3 protein: CASGQLNEQYF
V gene: TRBV6-2/TRBV6-3
D gene: -
J gene: TRBJ2-7
clone size: -

CDR3 DNA: TGTGCCAGCAAAAACAGGGGTTTCTCCTACGAGCAGTACTTC
CDR3 protein: CASKNRGFSYEQYF
V gene: TRBV6-1
D gene: TRBD1
J gene: TRBJ2-7
clone size: many

CDR3 DNA: TGTGCCAGCAGCGTAGGCGGGCTGAGCAATCAGCCCCAGCATTTT
CDR3 protein: CASSVGGLSNQPQHF
V gene: TRBV9
D gene: -
J gene: TRBJ1-5
clone size: -

CDR3 DNA: TGTGCCAGCAGCCAAGTCGGGACACCGAACACTGAAGCTTTCTTT
CDR3 protein: CASSQVGTPNTEAFF
V gene: TRBV14
D gene: -
J gene: TRBJ1-1
clone size: few

CDR3 DNA: TGTGCCAGTAGTATCCTGGAGGGGCCATCTAACTATGGCTACACCTTC
CDR3 protein: CASSILEGPSNYGYTF
V gene: TRBV19
D gene: -
J gene: TRBJ1-2
clone size: -

CDR3 DNA: TGCAGTGCTCTCGCCCGGGATAACATCCCGGGGAATGAGCAGTTCTTC
CDR3 protein: CSALARDNIPGNEQFF
V gene: TRBV20-1
D gene: -
J gene: TRBJ2-1
clone size: -

CDR3 DNA: TGTGCCAGCAGTGAAGTGCGGCTAGCGGGAGACCCCGGGGAGCTGTTTTTT
CDR3 protein: CASSEVRLAGDPGELFF
V gene: TRBV6-2/TRBV6-3
D gene: TRBD2
J gene: TRBJ2-2
clone size: -

CDR3 DNA: TGTGCCAGCAGTTTAGGGGTAGCGGTCACAGATACGCAGTATTTT
CDR3 protein: CASSLGVAVTDTQYF
V gene: TRBV27
D gene: -
J gene: TRBJ2-3
clone size: once

CDR3 DNA: TGCAGTGCTAGCCTTAATAGCGGGACCTACAATGAGCAGTTCTTC
CDR3 protein: CSASLNSGTYNEQFF
V gene: TRBV20-1
D gene: TRBD2
J gene: TRBJ2-1
clone size: -

CDR3 DNA: TGTGCCACGGGCTACTGGGGCAATGAGCAGTTCTTC
CDR3 protein: CATGYWGNEQFF
V gene: TRBV12-3/TRBV12-4
D gene: -
J gene: TRBJ2-1
clone size: once

CDR3 DNA: TGCGCCAGCAGCTTGGTGACAGGGTCGGTCATTCAGTACTTC
CDR3 protein: CASSLVTGSVIQYF
V gene: TRBV5-1
D gene: TRBD1
J gene: TRBJ2-4
clone size: few

CDR3 DNA: TGTGCCAGCAGTTTCAGCACCGGGGAGCTGTTTTTT
CDR3 protein: CASSFSTGELFF
V gene: TRBV28
D gene: -
J gene: TRBJ2-2
clone size: many

CDR3 DNA: TGTGCCAGCAGCGTAGCAGGCGGCGAAGGGGAGACCCAGTACTTC
CDR3 protein: CASSVAGGEGETQYF
V gene: TRBV9
D gene: -
J gene: TRBJ2-5
clone size: few

CDR3 DNA: TGTGCCAGCAGCCGACGAGTGGTTGGGGAGACCCAGTACTTC
CDR3 protein: CASSRRVVGETQYF
V gene: TRBV7-8
D gene: -
J gene: TRBJ2-5
clone size: many

CDR3 DNA: TGTGCCAGCAGGGAAGACCTTTACAATGAGCAGTTCTTC
CDR3 protein: CASREDLYNEQFF
V gene: TRBV6-1
D gene: -
J gene: TRBJ2-1
clone size: few

CDR3 DNA: TGTGCCAGCAGTGAATATTTTCGGGGACCGGGTGCCTACGAGCAGTACTTC
CDR3 protein: CASSEYFRGPGAYEQYF
V gene: TRBV25-1
D gene: -
J gene: TRBJ2-7
clone size: -

CDR3 DNA: TGCGCCAGCAGCTCCGTTTATACTAGCGGGGGCTCCTACGAGCAGTACTTC
CDR3 protein: CASSSVYTSGGSYEQYF
V gene: TRBV5-1
D gene: TRBD2
J gene: TRBJ2-7
clone size: -

CDR3 DNA: TGTGCCAGCAGCCCGACAGTAGCCCAAGAGACCCAGTACTTC
CDR3 protein: CASSPTVAQETQYF
V gene: TRBV11-1
D gene: -
J gene: TRBJ2-5
clone size: many

CDR3 DNA: TGTGCCAGCAGTTACGGGACGGTGAATTATAATTCACCCCTCCACTTT
CDR3 protein: CASSYGTVNYNSPLHF
V gene: TRBV6-8
D gene: -
J gene: TRBJ1-6
clone size: -

CDR3 DNA: TGTGCCAGTCAGACAGGACCCATTCAGTACTTC
CDR3 protein: CASQTGPIQYF
V gene: TRBV19
D gene: -
J gene: TRBJ2-4
clone size: few

CDR3 DNA: TGTGCCAGCAGTTCCATGACAGGCCAAGAGACCCAGTACTTC
CDR3 protein: CASSSMTGQETQYF
V gene: TRBV28
D gene: -
J gene: TRBJ2-5
clone size: many